These 30 T cell receptor beta chains were all obtained from the same sample, sequenced in a study of spatial heterogeneity in lung cancer. MiXCR was run by TCRdb on the 5' RACE reads, yielding one entry per CDR3 protein. Of roughly 5,100 distinct CDR3 sequences in the sample, roughly 8.1% were seen once. The sample's time point: sample taken at primary tumor resection. Their specific antigens are unknown. Study-level results: Counts of expanded alpha and beta TCRs within tumors tracked the tumor nonsynonymous mutation count.

The sample was lung tumor tissue, taken at surgery. Every receptor here comes from a male donor with early-stage non-small cell lung cancer.

The chain uses TRBV20-1 and TRBJ2-3; possibly TRBD2 for D (6 bases). Germline assignment: CDR1 DFQATT and CDR2 SNEGSKA (reference sequence). The CDR3 contains 15 residues. Between the trimmed V and J ends, which lost 0 bases and 6 bases, there was a span of 16 bases. Here the CDR3 reads CSARDVIGRRDTQYF. As DNA, the CDR3 is TGCAGTGCTAGAGATGTCATTGGGAGGAGGGATACGCAGTATTTT.

Ten or more counts support this clonotype. The rearrangement joins TRBV9 to TRBJ2-5, with D perhaps matching TRBD2 (6 bases). This CDR3 is 15 amino acids long. The germline V gene encodes CDR1 SGDLS and CDR2 YYNGEE. V shed 0 bases and J shed 5 bases, with 14 bases lying between them. DNA of the CDR3: TGTGCCAGCAGCGTAGCCCCTGGAAGCGGGGAGACCCAGTACTTC. Its translation: CASSVAPGSGETQYF.

The chain recombines TRBV7-9 with TRBJ2-2; D gene ambiguous. The V gene lost 2 bases and the J gene lost 6 bases, with 13 bases spanning the gap. Germline V gene sequence: CDR1 SEHNR, CDR2 FQNEAQ (reference sequence). The CDR3 extends over 15 amino acids. DNA for the CDR3: TGTGCCAGCAGCTTATCGGCTAGACTCGCCGGGGAGCTGTTTTTT. Amino acids: CASSLSARLAGELFF.

This clonotype came up many times. The chain has TRBV10-3 and TRBJ1-2, with D uncertain. The CDR3 runs 16 residues. Germline CDR1 reads ENHRY; CDR2 reads SYGVKD. Trimming stripped 2 bases from V and 4 bases from J, with 17 bases between. The CDR3 DNA follows: TGTGCCATCAGTGAGGAAGGACCTAACCCTTTCTATGGCTACACCTTC. Translation gives CAISEEGPNPFYGYTF.

This clonotype was picked up a small number of times. The V call is TRBV7-2, the J call TRBJ1-5; no reliable D call. The CDR3 extends over 14 amino acids. The ends were cut back, 8 bases at V and 2 bases at J, with 13 bases in the middle. CDR1 is SGHTA and CDR2 is FQGNSA in the germline V gene. DNA for the CDR3: TGTGCCAGCTCTGAGAGGGTAGGCAATCAGCCCCAGCATTTT. Protein: CASSERVGNQPQHF.

This clonotype showed up many times. The CDR3 spells CSAREWDRPTNYGYTF. The CDR3 region has the DNA TGCAGTGCTAGAGAGTGGGACAGACCAACTAACTATGGCTACACCTTC. V and J are TRBV20-1 and TRBJ1-2; TRBD1 aligns across 7 bases. V gave up 0 bases and J gave up 0 bases; unmatched junction bases: 7. Germline CDR1 DFQATT, CDR2 SNEGSKA (reference sequence). This CDR3 region has 16 residues.

This clonotype was observed at least ten times. The chain recombines TRBV20-1 with TRBJ2-5; D is ambiguous. From germline, CDR1 is DFQATT and CDR2 SNEGSKA (reference sequence). The CDR3 spans 11 residues. V was clipped by 1 base and J by 5 bases, with 5 bases between them. In nucleotides, the CDR3 is TGCAGTGCTAGAGGAGTGGAGACCCAGTACTTC. As protein: CSARGVETQYF.

This clonotype was counted only a few times. The rearrangement links TRBV2 to TRBJ2-7; D not resolved. The CDR3 has 14 residues. Trimming took off 8 bases at V and 0 bases at J, with 14 bases between the two ends. Per germline, CDR1 SNHLY and CDR2 FYNNEI. The CDR3 spells CASAGQANSYEQYF. DNA for the CDR3: TGTGCCAGCGCCGGGCAGGCGAACTCCTACGAGCAGTACTTC.

The table lists this clonotype with many counts. The V call is TRBV28, the J call TRBJ1-2, with D possibly TRBD1 on 5 matching bases. The V end was cut by 6 bases, the J end by 10 bases, with 12 bases between. CDR3 length: 11 amino acids. The V gene's germline CDR1 is MDHEN and CDR2 SYDVKM. CDR3 sequence: CASRRDRTYTF. CDR3 coding DNA: TGTGCCAGCAGACGTGACAGAACCTACACCTTC.

This clonotype has only a few counts. The chain links TRBV7-9 to TRBJ2-7; D may correspond to TRBD1 or TRBD2 (5 bases each). In germline, CDR1 is SEHNR, CDR2 FQNEAQ (reference sequence). The CDR3 runs to 14 residues. V lost 0 bases and J lost 2, with 8 bases in between. CDR3: CASSLAGTTYEQYF. Written as DNA, the CDR3 is TGTGCCAGCAGCTTAGCGGGGACGACCTACGAGCAGTACTTC.

Many counts were recorded for this clonotype. The chain joins TRBV10-3 to TRBJ1-2; no definite D call. Germline CDR1 ENHRY, CDR2 SYGVKD. The V gene lost 2 bases and the J gene lost 1 base, with 8 bases spanning the gap. CDR3 length: 14 residues. CDR3 sequence: CAISERRDNYGYTF. The CDR3 DNA is TGTGCCATCAGTGAGCGGAGGGATAACTATGGCTACACCTTC.

This clonotype appeared a few times. The chain employs TRBV20-1 and TRBJ1-5; D is undetermined. V shed 3 bases and J shed 0 bases, with 6 bases lying between them. Germline V gives CDR1 DFQATT, CDR2 SNEGSKA (reference sequence). This CDR3 is built from 13 residues. Here the CDR3 DNA reads TGCAGTGCTAGCCCGGATAGCAATCAGCCCCAGCATTTT. Translation: CSASPDSNQPQHF.

This clonotype was detected ten times or more. The gene calls are TRBV10-3 and TRBJ2-7; D possibly corresponds to TRBD1 (7 bases). This CDR3 comprises 12 residues. From germline, CDR1 is ENHRY and CDR2 SYGVKD. The ends were cut back, 11 bases at V and 3 bases at J, with 14 bases in the middle. The CDR3 loop reads CAAGGQSYEQYF. The CDR3 DNA is TGTGCCGCCGGGGGACAGAGCTACGAGCAGTACTTC.

This clonotype was detected many times. J is TRBJ2-5 and V is TRBV25-1, with TRBD1 identical over 9 bases. The V gene end was trimmed by 1 base and the J gene end by 5 bases; junction bases not matched to a gene: 14. The germline V gene has CDR1 MGHDK and CDR2 SYGVNS. The CDR3 is 18 amino acids. The CDR3 sequence: CASSEFFPQGQGSETQYF. CDR3 DNA: TGTGCCAGCAGTGAATTTTTCCCCCAGGGACAGGGCTCGGAGACCCAGTACTTC. The full variable domain, rest sourced from reference TRBV25-1 and TRBJ2-5, is EADIYQTPRYLVIGTGKKITLECSQTMGHDKMYWYQQDPGMELHLIHYSYGVNSTEKGDLSSESTVSRIRTEHFPLTLESARPSHTSQYLCASSEFFPQGQGSETQYFGPGTRLLVL.

This clonotype was seen many times. The V and J genes are TRBV28 and TRBJ2-1; weak D call: TRBD2 (6 bases). The CDR3 has 16 residues. V lost 3 bases and J 4 bases, leaving 16 bases between the germline ends. Germline V gene lookup returns CDR1 MDHEN and CDR2 SYDVKM. The CDR3 DNA reads TGTGCCAGCAGTTTGGCCAGCGGGCCTCCTTACAATGAGCAGTTCTTC. This codes for CASSLASGPPYNEQFF. Using reference TRBV28 and TRBJ2-1 for the parts outside the CDR3, the full variable domain is DVKVTQSSRYLVKRTGEKVFLECVQDMDHENMFWYRQDPGLGLRLIYFSYDVKMKEKGDIPEGYSVSREKKERFSLILESASTNQTSMYLCASSLASGPPYNEQFFGPGTRLTVL.

This clonotype was seen at least ten times. V is TRBV5-1 and J is TRBJ2-5; possibly TRBD1 or TRBD2 for D (5 bases each). The CDR3 is 11 amino acids. Germline CDR1 and CDR2: SGHRS and YFSETQ. V was clipped by 2 bases and J by 14 bases, with 13 bases between them. The CDR3 sequence is CASSFGALSYF. For the CDR3, the DNA is TGCGCCAGCAGCTTCGGGGCACTGAGTTACTTC. Using reference TRBV5-1 and TRBJ2-5 for the parts outside the CDR3, the full variable domain is KAGVTQTPRYLIKTRGQQVTLSCSPISGHRSVSWYQQTPGQGLQFLFEYFSETQRNKGNFPGRFSGRQFSNSRSEMNVSTLELGDSALYLCASSFGALSYFGPGTRLLVL.

This clonotype has at least ten counts. V is TRBV4-3 and J is TRBJ1-5; TRBD1 aligns across 8 bases. CDR3 length: 14 amino acids. Germline assignment: CDR1 LGHNA and CDR2 YSLEER. V shed 2 bases, J shed 6 bases, and the junction held 3 bases outside the gene matches. The CDR3 DNA sequence: TGCGCCAGCAGCCAATCTACAGGGGGTCAGCCCCAGCATTTT. It translates to CASSQSTGGQPQHF.

Many counts were recorded for this clonotype. V gene TRBV3-1 combines with J gene TRBJ2-3; 7 positions match TRBD2. Germline CDR1 reads LGHDT; CDR2 reads YNNKEL (reference sequence). Germline trimming cut 0 bases from V and 1 base from J; bases unmatched to any gene: 7. The CDR3 spans 17 residues. The DNA for the CDR3 is TGTGCCAGCAGCCAAGAGACAGCGGGATTGGGCACAGATACGCAGTATTTT. As protein: CASSQETAGLGTDTQYF.

V is TRBV29-1 and J is TRBJ2-4; D tentatively fits TRBD1 or TRBD2 (6 bases each). Germline V gene lookup returns CDR1 SQVTM and CDR2 ANQGSEA. The CDR3 contains 12 residues. Trimming left V 1 base short and J 7 bases short, with 8 bases between. CDR3 nucleotide sequence: TGCAGCGTTGAAGCGGGGGCTAACATTCAGTACTTC. Amino acid sequence: CSVEAGANIQYF.

This clonotype came up a few times. CDR3 in DNA: TGTGCCAGCAAGTTACGGTTTGGGGGCTACACCTTC. Its translation: CASKLRFGGYTF. The V call is TRBV6-5, the J call TRBJ1-2, with unresolved D. V was shortened by 7 bases and J by 8 bases, with 14 bases between the two germline ends. CDR1 and CDR2 from the germline V gene are MNHEY and SVGAGI. The CDR3 is made up of 12 amino acids.

On this clonotype: A much bigger clone sits one base away, suggesting this may be a read error. This chain links TRBV27 with TRBJ2-2, with D perhaps matching TRBD1 (5 bases). The germline V gene encodes CDR1 MNHEY and CDR2 SMNVEV (reference sequence). This CDR3 comprises 14 residues. The CDR3 DNA sequence: TGTGCCAGCAACCTTCAGGGTAGCACCCGGGAGCTGTTTTTT. Translation gives CASNLQGSTRELFF.

This clonotype has at least ten counts. The chain recombines TRBV20-1 with TRBJ1-3, with TRBD1 as a possible D gene (5 bases). V gave up 7 bases and J gave up 0 bases, with 10 bases separating them. Germline V lookup: CDR1 DFQATT, CDR2 SNEGSKA (reference sequence). The CDR3 loop spans 13 amino acids. The CDR3 sequence: CSVKGLSGNTIYF. In DNA, the CDR3 is TGCAGTGTTAAGGGGCTCTCTGGAAACACCATATATTTT.

The J gene is TRBJ2-7, the V gene TRBV28; D is uncertain. The CDR3 contains 15 residues. Trimming removed 4 bases from V and 3 bases from J, with 16 bases in between. Germline values: CDR1 MDHEN, CDR2 SYDVKM. The CDR3 sequence: CASSSRHEYRYEQYF. DNA for the CDR3: TGTGCCAGCAGTTCCCGTCATGAATACCGCTACGAGCAGTACTTC.

This clonotype came up many times. This chain joins TRBV7-3 and TRBJ2-1; 10 positions agree with TRBD1. V lost 5 bases, J lost 6 bases, and 7 bases stayed unmatched. The CDR3 length is 15 residues. Germline CDR1 and CDR2: SGHTA and FQGTGA. In DNA, the CDR3 is TGTGCCAGCAGCGCCCCCGGGACAGGGGTCAATGAGCAGTTCTTC. Translating gives CASSAPGTGVNEQFF.

At least ten counts were recorded for this clonotype. The genes are TRBV15 and TRBJ1-1; D is ambiguous. Germline CDR1 is LNHNV and CDR2 is YYDKDF (reference sequence). With 2 bases removed from V and 4 bases from J, the gap between germline ends came to 14 bases. The CDR3 sequence is 15 residues long. CDR3 sequence reads: CATSRLPGEGTEAFF. DNA for the CDR3: TGTGCCACCAGCAGACTCCCCGGCGAGGGCACTGAAGCTTTCTTT.

In this sample, this clonotype turned up many times. V gene TRBV7-2 combines with J gene TRBJ2-6; tentative D call: TRBD2 (6 bases). The CDR3 extends over 17 amino acids. Germline assignment: CDR1 SGHTA and CDR2 FQGNSA. The V end was cut by 4 bases, the J end by 0 bases, with 13 bases between. In nucleotides, the CDR3 is TGTGCCAGCAGCTCCGGGACTTCCTCCTCTGGGGCCAACGTCCTGACTTTC. Translated, it gives CASSSGTSSSGANVLTF.

The gene calls are TRBV2 and TRBJ2-2; D is uncertain. This CDR3 is 11 amino acids long. Trimming took 5 bases from V and 6 from J, leaving 4 bases between them. From germline, CDR1 is SNHLY and CDR2 FYNNEI. CDR3 region: CASSLPGELFF. DNA of the CDR3: TGTGCCAGCAGTCTCCCCGGGGAGCTGTTTTTT.

Worth noting for this clonotype: This may arise from a read error, as a much more abundant clone is one base away. The gene calls are TRBV20-1 and TRBJ2-7; D is unresolved. This CDR3 contains 13 residues. The V end lost 4 bases, the J end lost 5 bases, and 15 bases lay between the germline ends. The germline CDR1 and CDR2 sequences are DFQATT and SNEGSKA (reference sequence). The CDR3 region is CSATNSPAHEQYF. DNA of the CDR3: TGCAGTGCTACTAATTCACCAGCCCACGAGCAGTACTTC.

This clonotype was seen many times. The rearrangement links TRBV7-2 to TRBJ2-7; D may match TRBD1 or TRBD2 (5 bases each). The V end lost 0 bases, the J end lost 3 bases, and 9 bases lay between the germline ends. Germline V CDR1 and CDR2: SGHTA, FQGNSA. The CDR3 runs to 14 residues. CDR3 coding DNA: TGTGCCAGCAGCTTAGCTGTGGGGGACTACGAGCAGTACTTC. Translating gives CASSLAVGDYEQYF.

This clonotype is labeled medium-sized. The gene calls are TRBV20-1 and TRBJ2-7; 10 bases fit TRBD2. V trimming: 3 bases; J trimming: 2 bases; junction bases outside the gene matches: 7. Germline V gives CDR1 DFQATT, CDR2 SNEGSKA (reference sequence). The length of the CDR3 is 15 residues. This chain's CDR3 is CSARALAGGAYEQYF. The CDR3 nucleotides are TGCAGTGCTAGGGCATTAGCGGGAGGCGCCTACGAGCAGTACTTC.